The T cell receptor (beta chain) described here comes from a study of blood T cell repertoires in COVID-19. On the study more broadly: Acute and convalescent COVID-19 samples came from the United States, Italy and Spain.

Per germline, CDR1 PRHDT and CDR2 FYEKMQ (reference sequence). The ends were cut back, 4 bases at V and 5 bases at J, with 11 bases in the middle. CDR3 length: 13 residues. As processed by the authors: Reference gene primer amplification gave estimated nucleated cell counts. TCRdb's copy holds only in-frame clones and misses some; the assay was immunoSEQ multiplex PCR. V, J and clone size are those of that table, while D and trimming were read from the DNA. The sample lists tens of thousands of clones, 85% to 95% seen once, with about 3.1% in the top ten. The sequencing sample was made of peripheral blood. The chain combines TRBV13 with TRBJ2-5, with D maybe TRBD1 (5 bases). The clonotype originates from a man in his 70s with active COVID-19. The CDR3 nucleotides read TGTGCCAGCAGCTCGACAGTTCGGGAGACCCAGTACTTC. It is translated as CASSSTVRETQYF.